Listed here are 7 T cell receptor beta chains from one sample, sequenced in a study of CD8 T cells in Susac syndrome (dated by TCRdb to about 2019). Preparation of the library involved the immunoSEQ multiplex PCR assay. RNA was extracted using the RNeasy kit, and roughly 0.45 to 1 microgram was reverse transcribed with random hexamers. The public reads were quality trimmed at Q25 with fastp and then assembled into clones with MiXCR by TCRdb, keeping productive beta chains. CDR3 protein duplicates are merged, each entry listing the most common genes and DNA. The sample has some 170,000 distinct CDR3 sequences on record, approximately 93% of them singletons. The top ten hold about 0.09% of the sample. The source material was CD4+ T cells from PBMCs. These receptors were taken from a human donor with multiple sclerosis.

This chain uses TRBV4-3 with TRBJ2-4; D is unclear. The V end was cut by 3 bases, the J end by 7 bases, with 10 bases between. This CDR3 is 13 amino acids long. The germline V gene encodes CDR1 LGHNA and CDR2 YSLEER. CDR3 sequence (DNA): TGCGCCAGCAGCCACTCGCCCGGTAACATTCAGTACTTC. Its translation is CASSHSPGNIQYF.

This clonotype has a single count. J is TRBJ2-4 and V is TRBV5-4, with 7 positions matching TRBD1. V was pared by 4 bases and J by 6 bases, with 1 base of the junction left unmatched. The CDR3 spans 12 residues. CDR1 and CDR2 (germline): SGHNT, YYREEE (reference sequence). CDR3 DNA: TGTGCCAGCAGCCGGGACAGAAACATTCAGTACTTC. Translated, it gives CASSRDRNIQYF. Using reference TRBV5-4 and TRBJ2-4 for the parts outside the CDR3, the full variable domain is ETGVTQSPTHLIKTRGQQVTLRCSSQSGHNTVSWYQQALGQGPQFIFQYYREEENGRGNFPPRFSGLQFPNYSSELNVNALELDDSALYLCASSRDRNIQYFGAGTRLSVL.

The chain is built from TRBV15 and TRBJ1-2; D is unclear. From germline, CDR1 is LNHNV and CDR2 YYDKDF (reference sequence). This CDR3 is 16 amino acids long. V lost 0 bases to trimming and J lost 3 bases, with 14 bases between them. CDR3 DNA: TGTGCCACCAGCAGAGATCGTTTGGGCAGTTACTATGGCTACACCTTC. This encodes CATSRDRLGSYYGYTF.

The V call is TRBV6-1, the J call TRBJ2-7; D is possibly TRBD1 (6 bases). CDR3 length: 17 residues. Germline-derived CDR1 and CDR2 are MNHNS and SASEGT. With 3 bases removed from V and 3 bases from J, the gap between germline ends came to 21 bases. The CDR3 loop is CASSDDGQGRAFYEQYF. For the CDR3, the DNA is TGTGCCAGCAGTGACGATGGGCAGGGGCGTGCGTTCTACGAGCAGTACTTC.

The J gene is TRBJ2-2, the V gene TRBV28, with TRBD1 matching over 10 bases. From germline, CDR1 is MDHEN and CDR2 SYDVKM. CDR3 length: 14 residues. The trim removed 2 bases at V and 12 bases at J, leaving 6 bases unmatched. This CDR3 is CASSLIRDRGQLFF. As DNA, the CDR3 is TGTGCCAGCAGTTTAATCCGGGACAGGGGACAGCTGTTTTTT.

A single count supports this clonotype. The rearrangement uses TRBV7-9 and TRBJ2-1; 9 bases are shared with TRBD1. The J segment lost 9 bases and the V segment lost 5 bases, leaving 14 bases of the junction unmatched. The CDR3 totals 16 residues. The germline V gene encodes CDR1 SEHNR and CDR2 FQNEAQ (reference sequence). CDR3 loop: CASSLRTGDGRGEQFF. DNA of the CDR3: TGTGCCAGCAGCCTTCGGACAGGGGACGGTCGTGGTGAGCAGTTCTTC.

This clonotype was observed once. The chain uses TRBV5-1 and TRBJ2-7; 7 bases match TRBD2. With 9 bases clipped from V and 4 bases from J, the junction kept 10 bases outside the gene matches. Germline CDR1 reads SGHRS; CDR2 reads YFSETQ. The CDR3 contains 13 residues. CDR3 in DNA: TGCGCCACCTCGACTAGGGAGGGGTACGAGCAGTACTTC. It is translated as CATSTREGYEQYF.